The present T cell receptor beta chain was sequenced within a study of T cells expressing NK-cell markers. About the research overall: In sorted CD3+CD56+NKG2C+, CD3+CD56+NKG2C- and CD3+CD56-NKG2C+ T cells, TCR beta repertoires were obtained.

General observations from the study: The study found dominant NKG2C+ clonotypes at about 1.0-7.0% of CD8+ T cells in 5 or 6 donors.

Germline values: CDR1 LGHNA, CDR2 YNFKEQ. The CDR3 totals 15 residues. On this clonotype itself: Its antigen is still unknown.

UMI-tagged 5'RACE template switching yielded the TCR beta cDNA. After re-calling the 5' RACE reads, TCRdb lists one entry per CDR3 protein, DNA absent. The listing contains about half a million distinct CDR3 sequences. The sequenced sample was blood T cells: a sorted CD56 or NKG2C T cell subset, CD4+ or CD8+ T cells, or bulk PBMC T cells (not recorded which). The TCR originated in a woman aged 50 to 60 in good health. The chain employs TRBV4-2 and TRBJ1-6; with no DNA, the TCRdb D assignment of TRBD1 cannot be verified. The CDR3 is CASSQVTGKSSPLHF.